This TCR beta chain was recorded in a study of response to subunit inactivated influenza vaccine. Germline-derived CDR1 and CDR2 are DFQATT and SNEGSKA (reference sequence). V trimming: 3 bases; J trimming: 5 bases; junction bases outside the gene matches: 12. The length of the CDR3 is 16 residues. TCRdb analysed the RT-PCR reads with MiXCR anew, one entry per CDR3 protein. In the table there are a few hundred thousand distinct CDR3 sequences, approximately 15% of which are singletons. Sample: PBMCs from blood, taken roughly 12 days after vaccination. The receptor's source is a man in his fifties who received an inactivated influenza vaccine. The chain is built from TRBV20-1 and TRBJ2-7; 11 positions agree with TRBD2. The CDR3 nucleotides read TGCAGTGCTAGTCCATCTGCTAGCGGGAGGTTCAACGAGCAGTACTTC. Amino acids: CSASPSASGRFNEQYF.